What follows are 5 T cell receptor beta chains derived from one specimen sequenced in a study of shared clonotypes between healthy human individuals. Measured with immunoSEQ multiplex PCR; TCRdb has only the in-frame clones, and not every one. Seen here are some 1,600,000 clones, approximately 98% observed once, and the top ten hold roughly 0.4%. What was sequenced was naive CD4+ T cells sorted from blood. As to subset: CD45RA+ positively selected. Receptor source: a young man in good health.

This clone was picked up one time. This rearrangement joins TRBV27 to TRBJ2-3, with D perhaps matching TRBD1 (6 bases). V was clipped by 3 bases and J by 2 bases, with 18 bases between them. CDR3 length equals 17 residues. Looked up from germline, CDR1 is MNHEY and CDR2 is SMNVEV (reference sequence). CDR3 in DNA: TGTGCCAGCAGTTTTTTTGGGCAGAACAGGGCCACAGATACGCAGTATTTT. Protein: CASSFFGQNRATDTQYF.

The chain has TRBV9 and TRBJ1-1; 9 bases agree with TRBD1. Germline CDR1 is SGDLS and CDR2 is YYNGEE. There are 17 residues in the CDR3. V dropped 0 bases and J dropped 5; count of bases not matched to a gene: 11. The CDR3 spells CASSVAGTGLGRTEAFF. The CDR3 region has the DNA TGTGCCAGCAGCGTAGCCGGGACAGGGCTTGGGAGGACTGAAGCTTTCTTT.

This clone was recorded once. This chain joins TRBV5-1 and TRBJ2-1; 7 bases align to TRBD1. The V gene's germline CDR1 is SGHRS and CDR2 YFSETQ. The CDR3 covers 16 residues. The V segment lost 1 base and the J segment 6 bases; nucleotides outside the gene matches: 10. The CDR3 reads CASSLSVQGVPNEQFF. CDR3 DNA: TGCGCCAGCAGCTTGAGTGTGCAGGGGGTCCCCAATGAGCAGTTCTTC. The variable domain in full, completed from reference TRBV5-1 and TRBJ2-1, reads KAGVTQTPRYLIKTRGQQVTLSCSPISGHRSVSWYQQTPGQGLQFLFEYFSETQRNKGNFPGRFSGRQFSNSRSEMNVSTLELGDSALYLCASSLSVQGVPNEQFFGPGTRLTVL.

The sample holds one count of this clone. DNA for the CDR3: TGCGCCAGCAGCCAAGATCAACCCCGAGGGCTAATCTCCGAGCAGTACTTC. Translated: CASSQDQPRGLISEQYF. The V gene is TRBV4-3, the J gene TRBJ2-7; D might be TRBD2 (5 bases). Germline values: CDR1 LGHNA, CDR2 YSLEER. V was trimmed by 0 bases and J by 6 bases, leaving 21 bases between them. The CDR3 consists of 17 residues.

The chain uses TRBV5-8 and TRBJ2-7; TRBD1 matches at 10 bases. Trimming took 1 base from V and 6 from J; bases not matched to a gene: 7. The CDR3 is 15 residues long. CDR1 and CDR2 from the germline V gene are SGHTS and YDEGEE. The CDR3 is CASSLPGQGTFEQYF. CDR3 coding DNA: TGTGCCAGCAGCTTGCCGGGACAGGGGACGTTCGAGCAGTACTTC.